This T cell receptor beta chain was obtained from a study of cytomegalovirus exposure and HLA in healthy donors. CDR1 and CDR2 from the germline V gene are SEHNR and FQNEAQ (reference sequence). V shed 5 bases and J 2 bases; nucleotides not matched to a gene: 7. This CDR3 region has 16 residues. The PCR ran on 60 Vbeta and 13 Jbeta primers. Clones were sequenced by immunoSEQ multiplex PCR, and TCRdb holds only the in-frame ones, with some missing. The specimen's table records some 130,000 clones. Sample: PBMCs. The clonotype originates from a woman aged 35 to 49 in good health and CMV-seropositive. The chain recombines TRBV7-9 with TRBJ2-1, with 9 bases identical to TRBD1. The CDR3 reads CASSLGGTGTYNEQFF. CDR3 nucleotides: TGTGCCAGCAGCCTTGGAGGGACAGGGACCTACAATGAGCAGTTCTTC.